One and the same sample provided the 12 T cell receptor beta chains below, sequenced in a study of vaccination effects on CD4 cells after COVID-19. No antigen has been assigned to these receptors. Isolating CD4+ T cells followed about 11 days of culture. Clones were sequenced by immunoSEQ multiplex PCR, and TCRdb holds only the in-frame ones, with some missing. Among over 65,000 clones listed, 77% were seen once. Source: CD4+ T cells from PBMCs cultured without peptide, taken before COVID-19 vaccination. Every receptor here comes from a human donor who received a COVID-19 vaccine.

This chain links TRBV7-9 with TRBJ2-2, with 8 bases fitting TRBD1. This CDR3 has 18 amino acids. CDR1 is SEHNR and CDR2 is FQNEAQ in the germline V gene (reference sequence). J was trimmed by 6 bases and V by 5 bases; bases with no gene match: 17. Here the CDR3 DNA reads TGTGCCAGCAGCCGCGGGACAGGAATACGGGGACGGCCCGGGGAGCTGTTTTTT. This codes for CASSRGTGIRGRPGELFF.

This clone was seen a single time. V gene TRBV4-3 combines with J gene TRBJ2-5; 12 bases line up with TRBD2. With 2 bases clipped from V and 4 bases from J, the junction kept 5 bases outside the gene matches. Per germline, CDR1 LGHNA and CDR2 YSLEER. The CDR3 covers 16 residues. The CDR3 sequence: CASSQQTSGGLETQYF. CDR3 in DNA: TGCGCCAGCAGCCAACAGACTAGCGGGGGTTTAGAGACCCAGTACTTC.

The CDR3 loop reads CASSWDSNQPQHF. The DNA for the CDR3 is TGCGCCAGCAGCTGGGACAGCAATCAGCCCCAGCATTTT. The V gene is TRBV5-1, the J gene TRBJ1-5; TRBD1 might be the D (5 bases). This CDR3 has 13 residues. The V and J ends lost 3 bases and 1 base respectively, with 5 bases between them. In germline, CDR1 is SGHRS, CDR2 YFSETQ.

The rearrangement joins TRBV18 to TRBJ1-1; D is possibly TRBD1 (5 bases). The CDR3 loop spans 12 amino acids. CDR1 is KGHSH and CDR2 is LQKENI in the germline V gene. V gave up 4 bases and J gave up 4 bases, with 7 bases separating them. This CDR3 is CASSLGVTEAFF. Written as DNA, the CDR3 is TGTGCCAGCTCACTAGGGGTCACTGAAGCTTTCTTT.

Written as DNA, the CDR3 is TGTGCCAGCAGCGACCTGGGGACAGGGAACGACTATGGCTACACCTTC. Translation: CASSDLGTGNDYGYTF. V and J are TRBV6-2 or TRBV6-3 and TRBJ1-2; 9 bases agree with TRBD1. The trim removed 6 bases at V and 3 bases at J, leaving 11 bases unmatched. The CDR3 is 16 amino acids. Germline CDR1 is MNHEY and CDR2 is SVGEGT.

The chain has TRBV19 and TRBJ1-2, with D possibly TRBD1 on 6 matching bases. The CDR3 length is 14 residues. Germline V gives CDR1 LNHDA, CDR2 SQIVND (reference sequence). V was shortened by 9 bases and J by 4 bases, with 18 bases between the two germline ends. CDR3 in DNA: TGTGCCAGCTCACCCCGGGGGCGAGGCTATGGCTACACCTTC. It yields the protein CASSPRGRGYGYTF.

About this clone itself: At one end, the junction sequence differs from germline, possibly due to a read error. The chain carries TRBV28 and TRBJ1-5; 7 nucleotides match TRBD1. Germline assignment: CDR1 MDHEN and CDR2 SYDVKM. CDR3 length: 15 amino acids. This CDR3 is CATSPTGASNQPQHF. The CDR3, as DNA: TGTGCCACCAGTCCTACAGGGGCAAGCAATCAGCCCCAGCATTTT.

The chain couples TRBV3-1 (or the pseudogene TRBV3-2) to TRBJ1-2, with D unclear. The CDR3 is 12 amino acids. CDR1 and CDR2 from the germline V gene are LGHDT and YNNKEL (reference sequence). With 1 base removed from V and 7 bases from J, the gap between germline ends came to 7 bases. The CDR3 DNA reads TGTGCCAGCAGCCAAGCGCGGGGTGGCTACACCTTC. This translates into CASSQARGGYTF.

The chain uses TRBV15 and TRBJ1-4; D uncertain. Germline V gives CDR1 LNHNV, CDR2 YYDKDF (reference sequence). Between the trimmed V and J ends, which lost 3 bases and 4 bases, there was a span of 12 bases. This CDR3 comprises 15 residues. CDR3 nucleotide sequence: TGTGCCACCAGCAGTTCTACTTGGAGTAATGAAAAACTGTTTTTT. Translating it yields CATSSSTWSNEKLFF. The variable domain in full, completed from reference TRBV15 and TRBJ1-4, reads DAMVIQNPRYQVTQFGKPVTLSCSQTLNHNVMYWYQQKSSQAPKLLFHYYDKDFNNEADTPDNFQSRRPNTSFCFLDIRSPGLGDTAMYLCATSSSTWSNEKLFFGSGTQLSVL.

The chain has TRBV12-3 or TRBV12-4 and TRBJ1-2; maybe TRBD1 (6 bases). V lost 5 bases and J 5 bases, leaving 9 bases between the germline ends. The CDR3 extends over 12 amino acids. DNA of the CDR3: TGTGCCAGCAGTGCGACAGGTTATGGCTACACCTTC. This encodes CASSATGYGYTF.

The V and J genes are TRBV2 and TRBJ2-3; 8 bases agree with TRBD2. The ends lost 6 bases at V and 0 bases at J; junction bases unmatched: 11. CDR1 SNHLY and CDR2 FYNNEI come from the germline V gene. CDR3 size: 17 residues. Here the CDR3 reads CASRARAASGSTDTQYF. DNA of the CDR3: TGTGCCAGCAGGGCAAGGGCGGCTAGCGGGAGCACAGATACGCAGTATTTT.

The V and J genes are TRBV18 and TRBJ2-5; weak D call: TRBD2 (6 bases). The germline V gene encodes CDR1 KGHSH and CDR2 LQKENI. V lost 2 bases and J 9 bases, leaving 16 bases between the germline ends. There are 14 residues in the CDR3. For the CDR3, the DNA is TGTGCCAGCTCACCAGGTGGAGGGGCCGTCGCCCAGTACTTC. Its translation: CASSPGGGAVAQYF.